Presented here are 20 T cell receptor beta chains from one specimen sequenced in a study of identical twins. TCRdb reanalysed the 5' RACE reads using MiXCR and keeps one entry per CDR3 protein. The sample has approximately 600,000 distinct CDR3 sequences; around 7.4% are singletons. The same sample was also studied in work on yellow fever vaccine responses in identical twins.

Sequencing was performed on PBMCs. The receptors here all came from a woman aged 18-30 years in good health.

This clonotype has ten or more counts. The chain employs TRBV4-2 and TRBJ2-2; TRBD2 is a possible D gene (5 bases). This CDR3 contains 16 residues. The germline V gene has CDR1 LGHNA and CDR2 YNFKEQ. V was cut by 4 bases and J by 5 bases, with 17 bases left in between. CDR3 DNA sequence: TGTGCCAGCAGCCCCGTCGGGCTAGCAAGAACCGGGGAGCTGTTTTTT. Translated, it gives CASSPVGLARTGELFF.

This sequence joins TRBV9 and TRBJ2-1, with 7 bases that match TRBD2. J lost 4 bases, V lost 0 bases, and 10 bases had no gene match. Germline V gene data show CDR1 as SGDLS and CDR2 as YYNGEE. The CDR3 loop spans 17 amino acids. CDR3 sequence (DNA): TGTGCCAGCAGCGTAGCAGACGGGGGGTTTCCTTACAATGAGCAGTTCTTC. It yields the protein CASSVADGGFPYNEQFF.

The chain joins TRBV28 to TRBJ2-5; no clear D gene. V was shortened by 6 bases and J by 3 bases, with 14 bases between the two germline ends. The CDR3 has 14 amino acids. CDR1 is MDHEN, CDR2 SYDVKM, per germline. The CDR3 loop is CASSPSVPKETQYF. The CDR3 region has the DNA TGTGCCAGCAGCCCGAGCGTCCCCAAAGAGACCCAGTACTTC.

A few counts support this clonotype. The V and J genes are TRBV5-1 and TRBJ2-7; tentatively, D is TRBD1 or TRBD2 (5 bases each). V lost 4 bases to trimming and J lost 7 bases, with 21 bases between them. CDR3 size: 15 residues. Germline CDR1 SGHRS, CDR2 YFSETQ. The CDR3 DNA reads as TGCGCCAGCAGCCCCTCTGTGGGGGAGTTGGGGGAGCAGTACTTC. This gives the protein CASSPSVGELGEQYF.

In this sample, this clonotype turned up once. The CDR3, as DNA: TGTGCCACCAGTGGGACCATAGCGGGAGCGCACAATGAGCAGTTCTTC. Its protein is CATSGTIAGAHNEQFF. This chain joins TRBV24-1 and TRBJ2-1, with TRBD2 identical over 9 bases. This CDR3 spans 16 amino acids. Germline CDR1 and CDR2: KGHDR and SFDVKD. V shed 5 bases, J shed 5 bases, and the junction held 9 bases outside the gene matches.

This clonotype was found many times. The J gene is TRBJ1-6, the V gene TRBV20-1, with a weak D call TRBD1 (5 bases). The CDR3 consists of 12 residues. V lost 3 bases and J 10 bases, leaving 10 bases between the germline ends. Germline CDR1 and CDR2: DFQATT and SNEGSKA (reference sequence). The CDR3 coding sequence is TGCAGTGCTAGCGGGGGTCGGTCACCCCTCCACTTT. Its protein is CSASGGRSPLHF.

This clonotype has only a few counts. This rearrangement joins TRBV7-9 to TRBJ1-2; no clear D. Trimming cost V 3 bases and J 4 bases, with 6 bases left between them. This CDR3 comprises 12 residues. CDR1 SEHNR and CDR2 FQNEAQ come from the germline V gene (reference sequence). CDR3 coding DNA: TGTGCCAGCAGCTTCCCAGCCTATGGCTACACCTTC. Amino acids: CASSFPAYGYTF.

This clonotype was seen a few times. V gene TRBV5-1 combines with J gene TRBJ2-2; TRBD1 aligns across 7 bases. The junction had 7 bases not matched to a gene; V was cut back by 4 bases and J by 7 bases. This CDR3 contains 14 residues. CDR1 is SGHRS, CDR2 YFSETQ, per germline. CDR3 region: CASSRDREGGELFF. CDR3 coding DNA: TGCGCCAGCAGCCGAGACAGGGAAGGCGGGGAGCTGTTTTTT.

This clonotype occurred many times. The V gene is TRBV6-1, the J gene TRBJ2-5; D is unclear. The CDR3 totals 13 residues. Germline values: CDR1 MNHNS, CDR2 SASEGT. V was shortened by 6 bases and J by 5 bases, with 13 bases between the two germline ends. The CDR3 sequence: CASSNYVSETQYF. CDR3 nucleotide sequence: TGTGCCAGCAGCAACTATGTTTCTGAGACCCAGTACTTC.

This chain connects TRBV5-1 to TRBJ2-5; D assignment may be TRBD1 or TRBD2 (5 bases each). The length of the CDR3 is 16 residues. The germline V gene has CDR1 SGHRS and CDR2 YFSETQ. V gave up 4 bases and J gave up 0 bases, with 16 bases separating them. CDR3 sequence: CASSTGTQRYQETQYF. As DNA, the CDR3 is TGCGCCAGCAGCACCGGGACGCAGAGGTACCAAGAGACCCAGTACTTC.

This clonotype was seen repeatedly, ten times or more. The rearrangement links TRBV29-1 to TRBJ2-1, with 8 bases identical to TRBD2. After removal of 2 bases from V and 13 bases from J, the junction contained 13 bases not matched to a gene. Germline V lookup: CDR1 SQVTM, CDR2 ANQGSEA. The CDR3 consists of 14 residues. The CDR3 reads CSVEFGVRAGAQFF. The CDR3 coding sequence is TGCAGCGTTGAATTTGGCGTAAGAGCGGGAGCCCAGTTCTTC.

This clonotype has a count of ten or more. The chain has TRBV6-1 and TRBJ2-1; D unclear. The CDR3 sequence is 13 residues long. The germline V and J ends were trimmed by 10 bases and 10 bases, with 20 bases remaining between them. The germline CDR1 and CDR2 sequences are MNHNS and SASEGT. In nucleotides, the CDR3 is TGTGCCACTAAGGGTCACACGGGCGTGGAGCAGTTCTTC. Encoded protein: CATKGHTGVEQFF.

The chain has TRBV6-1 and TRBJ2-4, with a weak D call TRBD2 (6 bases). V gave up 3 bases and J gave up 9 bases, with 18 bases separating them. The CDR3 has 15 residues. Per the germline V gene, CDR1 is MNHNS and CDR2 is SASEGT. CDR3 protein: CASSETRDPGGIQYF. In DNA, the CDR3 is TGTGCCAGCAGTGAGACCCGGGACCCCGGGGGCATTCAGTACTTC.

This clonotype was observed a handful of times. This chain uses TRBV10-3 with TRBJ2-3; D tentatively fits TRBD1 or TRBD2 (5 bases each). Looked up from germline, CDR1 is ENHRY and CDR2 is SYGVKD. V was trimmed by 3 bases and J by 5 bases, leaving 12 bases between them. This CDR3 contains 14 residues. The CDR3 here is CAISDRGPGDTQYF. In DNA, the CDR3 is TGTGCCATCAGTGACCGGGGCCCCGGAGATACGCAGTATTTT.

There are many counts of this clonotype. This chain connects TRBV20-1 to TRBJ2-7; D is undetermined. Germline V gene lookup returns CDR1 DFQATT and CDR2 SNEGSKA (reference sequence). CDR3 length equals 14 residues. V was trimmed by 0 bases and J by 4 bases, leaving 13 bases between them. Here the CDR3 reads CSARDLGTGYEQYV. CDR3 nucleotides: TGCAGTGCTAGAGATCTCGGTACCGGATACGAGCAGTACGTC.

This clonotype was counted ten times or more. The chain couples TRBV12-3 or TRBV12-4 to TRBJ2-2, with D unresolved. This CDR3 region has 15 residues. Trimming stripped 6 bases from V and 0 bases from J, with 11 bases between. The CDR3 DNA is TGTGCCAGCAGGATGAGCCTAGCGAACACCGGGGAGCTGTTTTTT. Protein product: CASRMSLANTGELFF.

This clonotype was recorded a few times. The chain joins TRBV5-1 to TRBJ1-1; 9 bases map to TRBD1. The length of the CDR3 is 15 residues. Germline V gene lookup returns CDR1 SGHRS and CDR2 YFSETQ. Trimming cost V 6 bases and J 1 base; bases outside gene matches: 7. CDR3 coding DNA: TGCGCCAGCACCGAACAGGGGGCCGGGAACACTGAAGCTTTCTTT. It is translated as CASTEQGAGNTEAFF.

This clonotype was counted at least ten times. The chain is built from TRBV3-1 and TRBJ2-7, with D unclear. The CDR3 is made up of 12 amino acids. The germline V gene encodes CDR1 LGHDT and CDR2 YNNKEL (reference sequence). Trimming removed 3 bases from V and 2 bases from J, with 5 bases in between. The CDR3 DNA sequence: TGTGCCAGCAGCCAGGCGGCCTACGAGCAGTACTTC. Residues: CASSQAAYEQYF.

This clonotype was counted ten times or more. The chain uses TRBV5-1 and TRBJ1-1, with TRBD1 matching over 8 bases. Per germline, CDR1 SGHRS and CDR2 YFSETQ. There are 15 residues in the CDR3. The V segment lost 4 bases and the J segment 1 base; nucleotides outside the gene matches: 6. The CDR3 bases are TGCGCCAGCAGCACCTTTCAGGGGGCGAACACTGAAGCTTTCTTT. It specifies CASSTFQGANTEAFF.

This clonotype occurred a few times. The V and J genes are TRBV3-1 and TRBJ1-1, with 11 bases identical to TRBD1. The trim removed 3 bases at V and 7 bases at J, leaving 4 bases unmatched. The length of the CDR3 is 14 residues. Germline loops: CDR1 LGHDT, CDR2 YNNKEL (reference sequence). The DNA for the CDR3 is TGTGCCAGCAGCCATGGGACAGGGGGAGGTGAAGCTTTCTTT. Protein: CASSHGTGGGEAFF.